This is a list of T cell receptor beta chains from one sample in a study of blood T cell repertoires in COVID-19. Repertoires were generated with immunoSEQ multiplex PCR, while TCRdb's copy carries only in-frame clones and drops some. Found here are roughly 200,000 clones, over 70% of them singletons; the top ten hold approximately 8.7%. Source material: peripheral blood. Every receptor here comes from a woman aged 80 or over with acute or convalescent COVID-19. Each CDR3 is given with its conserved first and last residue. Fields, in order: V gene, J gene, clone size, D gene, CDR3 DNA, CDR3 protein. A D gene is named only where the DNA matches it firmly. A row's size may be missing; if present it is once, few, many or a size class.

V: TRBV28
J: TRBJ2-2
size: NA
D: NA
DNA: TGTGCCAGCACCCTGGGTGGGAGCAACACCGGGGAGCTGTTTTTT
CDR3: CASTLGGSNTGELFF

V: TRBV5-6
J: TRBJ1-5
size: NA
D: TRBD1
DNA: TGTGCCAGCAGCTCGTCAGGGGGCAGCCAGCCCCAGCATTTT
CDR3: CASSSSGGSQPQHF

V: TRBV18
J: TRBJ1-1
size: NA
D: NA
DNA: TGTGCCAGCTCCCAACGCATGGCAACCACTGAAGCTTTCTTT
CDR3: CASSQRMATTEAFF

V: TRBV5-4
J: TRBJ1-1
size: NA
D: NA
DNA: TGTGCCAGCCAGCGGGGGGCCACTGAAGCTTTCTTT
CDR3: CASQRGATEAFF

V: TRBV19
J: TRBJ1-2
size: NA
D: NA
DNA: TGTGCCAGTAGTTTCCGGACAGAAGTGGGCTATGGCTACACCTTC
CDR3: CASSFRTEVGYGYTF

V: TRBV28
J: TRBJ1-5
size: few
D: TRBD1
DNA: TGTGCCAGCAGTTACTTCCGGGACAGAGGTCAGCCCCAGCATTTT
CDR3: CASSYFRDRGQPQHF

V: TRBV27
J: TRBJ1-3
size: NA
D: NA
DNA: TGTGCCAGCAGTCCAACAGGATTTGGAAACACCATATATTTT
CDR3: CASSPTGFGNTIYF

V: TRBV6-5
J: TRBJ2-1
size: NA
D: TRBD1
DNA: TGTGCCAGCAGTTCCGACAGGGGGCTTTACAATGAGCAGTTCTTC
CDR3: CASSSDRGLYNEQFF

V: TRBV6-5
J: TRBJ2-1
size: NA
D: NA
DNA: TGTGCCAGCAGAGCATACAATGAGCAGTTCTTC
CDR3: CASRAYNEQFF

V: TRBV6-2/TRBV6-3
J: TRBJ1-6
size: NA
D: NA
DNA: TGTGCCAGCAGTGACTCCATGGCTACTATTTCACCCCTCCACTTT
CDR3: CASSDSMATISPLHF

V: TRBV29-1
J: TRBJ1-4
size: NA
D: TRBD1
DNA: TGCAGCGTTAAAGTAAGGACAGGGCGTACTAATGAAAAACTGTTTTTT
CDR3: CSVKVRTGRTNEKLFF

V: TRBV7-8
J: TRBJ2-7
size: NA
D: TRBD2
DNA: TGTGCCAGCAGCCTGGGACTAGCGGTCTACGAGCAGTACTTC
CDR3: CASSLGLAVYEQYF

V: TRBV29-1
J: TRBJ1-1
size: NA
D: NA
DNA: TGCAGCGTTAGCAGGACTAGAGACACTGAAGCTTTCTTT
CDR3: CSVSRTRDTEAFF

V: TRBV10-2
J: TRBJ2-1
size: NA
D: NA
DNA: TGCGCCAGCAATCCGGGACAAAGCTACAATGAGCAGTTCTTC
CDR3: CASNPGQSYNEQFF

V: TRBV27
J: TRBJ1-6
size: NA
D: NA
DNA: TGTGCCAGCAGTCAAAATATTCTCCGGGGTTCACCCCTCCACTTT
CDR3: CASSQNILRGSPLHF

V: TRBV27
J: TRBJ1-1
size: once
D: NA
DNA: TGTGCCAGCAGTTTAGGGAGGGGGAACACTGAAGCTTTCTTT
CDR3: CASSLGRGNTEAFF

V: TRBV6-5
J: TRBJ2-7
size: many
D: NA
DNA: TGTGCCAGCATGGGCCGGGAGAGAAGCTCCTACGAGCAGTACTTC
CDR3: CASMGRERSSYEQYF

V: TRBV5-1
J: TRBJ2-7
size: few
D: NA
DNA: TGCGCCAGCAGCTTGGGTGGAGGGAACGAGCAGTACTTC
CDR3: CASSLGGGNEQYF

V: TRBV3-1/TRBV3-2
J: TRBJ1-2
size: few
D: TRBD1
DNA: TGTGCCAGCAGCCAAGGGGGTGACAGGGGTTTACGAGGCTACACCTTC
CDR3: CASSQGGDRGLRGYTF

V: TRBV5-5
J: TRBJ2-2
size: NA
D: TRBD1
DNA: TGTGCCAGCAGCCTAAGGCCGGGACAGGGGGCCGTCACCGGGGAGCTGTTTTTT
CDR3: CASSLRPGQGAVTGELFF

V: TRBV7-8
J: TRBJ1-6
size: NA
D: TRBD1
DNA: TGTGCCAGCAGCTTAGCACGGACAGGGGGCGATTCACCCCTCCACTTT
CDR3: CASSLARTGGDSPLHF

V: TRBV5-1
J: TRBJ1-1
size: NA
D: NA
DNA: TGCGCCAGCAGCTTGGCCGGGGTTACTGAAGCTTTCTTT
CDR3: CASSLAGVTEAFF

V: TRBV11-2
J: TRBJ2-7
size: few
D: TRBD1
DNA: TGTGCCAGCAGCCGAGGCCCGGACAGGGGGGGCTCCTACGAGCAGTACTTC
CDR3: CASSRGPDRGGSYEQYF

V: TRBV2
J: TRBJ1-5
size: NA
D: TRBD1
DNA: TGTGCCAGCAGCACGGACAGGGTAGTGCAGCCCCAGCATTTT
CDR3: CASSTDRVVQPQHF

V: TRBV29-1
J: TRBJ1-2
size: many
D: NA
DNA: TGCAGCGCCCCAGACCCAAGCGGCTATGGCTACACCTTC
CDR3: CSAPDPSGYGYTF

V: TRBV7-2
J: TRBJ1-5
size: NA
D: NA
DNA: TGTGCCAGCAGCTTATTTGGCGGGGGGAACAATCAGCCCCAGCATTTT
CDR3: CASSLFGGGNNQPQHF

V: TRBV5-1
J: TRBJ2-2
size: NA
D: TRBD2
DNA: TGCGCCAGCAGCCTTAGCGGGAGGGGTAACACCGGGGAGCTGTTTTTT
CDR3: CASSLSGRGNTGELFF

V: TRBV27
J: TRBJ2-3
size: NA
D: NA
DNA: TGTGCCAGCAGTTTTTGGCAGGGGAGCACAGATACGCAGTATTTT
CDR3: CASSFWQGSTDTQYF

V: TRBV14
J: TRBJ1-2
size: NA
D: TRBD1
DNA: TGTGCCAGCAGCCAACTACAGGGGGCTCTTGATGGCTACACCTTC
CDR3: CASSQLQGALDGYTF

V: TRBV11-2
J: TRBJ2-7
size: NA
D: NA
DNA: TGTGCCAGCAGTCACACAGGCCTTCCGTACGAGCAGTACTTC
CDR3: CASSHTGLPYEQYF

V: TRBV27
J: TRBJ2-2
size: few
D: TRBD1
DNA: TGTGCCAGCAAACCGGGACAGGGCCAAATAGGAACCGGGGAGCTGTTTTTT
CDR3: CASKPGQGQIGTGELFF

V: TRBV5-4
J: TRBJ2-3
size: NA
D: NA
DNA: TGTGCCAGCAGCTTCTGGAGCGGAGATACGCAGTATTTT
CDR3: CASSFWSGDTQYF

V: TRBV24-1
J: TRBJ1-2
size: few
D: TRBD1
DNA: TGTGCCACCAGTGACCAGGGACAGGGGATAGACGGCTACACCTTC
CDR3: CATSDQGQGIDGYTF

V: TRBV19
J: TRBJ2-7
size: NA
D: TRBD1
DNA: TGTGCCAGTAGTATAGGCCCAGGGGGAAGCTACGAGCAGTACTTC
CDR3: CASSIGPGGSYEQYF

V: TRBV2
J: TRBJ1-2
size: NA
D: NA
DNA: TGTGCCAGCACCCTTGGGGGGACGGGCTATGGCTACACCTTC
CDR3: CASTLGGTGYGYTF

V: TRBV6-4
J: TRBJ2-1
size: few
D: TRBD2
DNA: TGTGCCAGCAGCTTACTAGCGGGGCACAATGAGCAGTTCTTC
CDR3: CASSLLAGHNEQFF

V: TRBV11-2
J: TRBJ1-2
size: NA
D: TRBD1
DNA: TGTGCCAGCAGCTTAGCCCCCTCGGACAGGATGGCTAACTATGGCTACACCTTC
CDR3: CASSLAPSDRMANYGYTF

V: TRBV4-1
J: TRBJ1-4
size: NA
D: NA
DNA: TGCGCCAGCAGCCTCGGGCCACCGGGGGACCCTAATGAAAAACTGTTTTTT
CDR3: CASSLGPPGDPNEKLFF

V: TRBV29-1
J: TRBJ2-7
size: once
D: NA
DNA: TGCAGCGTTGTTCTGAGCTCCTACGAGCAGTACTTC
CDR3: CSVVLSSYEQYF

V: TRBV27
J: TRBJ2-1
size: NA
D: TRBD2
DNA: TGTGCCAGCAGTTTATTCTGGCTAGCGGACAATGAGCAGTTCTTC
CDR3: CASSLFWLADNEQFF

V: TRBV6-5
J: TRBJ1-2
size: NA
D: TRBD1
DNA: TGTGCCAGCAGGACAGGGGGTGGCTATGGCTACACCTTC
CDR3: CASRTGGGYGYTF